This T cell receptor beta chain stems from a study of T-cell memory formation after mild COVID-19. Overall study context: TCR clusters mostly belonged to single donors.

The J segment lost 1 base and the V segment lost 4 bases, leaving 5 bases of the junction unmatched. This CDR3 is 15 amino acids long. CDR1 and CDR2 from the germline V gene are PRHDT and FYEKMQ (reference sequence). TCR alpha and TCR beta cDNA libraries with sample barcodes and UMIs came from 5'RACE using constant-segment primers. TCRdb re-called the 5' RACE reads with MiXCR, one entry per CDR3 protein. The sample lists 350,000 to 500,000 distinct CDR3 sequences; approximately 20% were seen once. This clonotype was sampled from an adult woman who had mild COVID-19 (a few samples of this study predate the infection). Cell type and time point are not known. V and J are TRBV13 and TRBJ2-3; 7 positions match TRBD2. The sequencing input was PBMCs or a T cell subset sorted from them (not recorded which). The CDR3 sequence: CASSSPGLRTDTQYF. Here the CDR3 DNA reads TGTGCCAGCAGCTCCCCGGGACTACGCACAGATACGCAGTATTTT. Using reference TRBV13 and TRBJ2-3 for the parts outside the CDR3, the full variable domain is AAGVIQSPRHLIKEKRETATLKCYPIPRHDTVYWYQQGPGQDPQFLISFYEKMQSDKGSIPDRFSAQQFSDYHSELNMSSLELGDSALYFCASSSPGLRTDTQYFGPGTRLTVL.